This T cell receptor beta chain was recorded in a study of vaccination effects on CD4 cells after COVID-19. Study information: Everyone in the study got two shots of either the BNT162b2 or mRNA-1273 vaccine.

Only one count was recorded for this clone. Its antigen is unidentified. Only in-frame clones appear in the TCRdb table, and some are missing; sequencing was by immunoSEQ multiplex PCR. The sample holds roughly 63,000 clones, 80% seen once. Study-level points and caveats: Clones that were induced by infection or by vaccine showed marked contraction late after vaccination.

Antigen-specific CD4+ T cells expanded by the ViraFEST assay with viral peptide pools were then sequenced. Following culture for approximately ten days, CD4+ T cells were isolated. Negative nucleocapsid antibody tests before and after vaccination confirmed no previous SARS-CoV-2 infection. Wells containing 1.5 million to 2.5 million PBMC each were cultured with about 9.4 IU/ml IL-2 and about 9.7 ug/ml peptides. The germline gives CDR1 SGHVS, CDR2 FQNEAQ. The CDR3 runs to 15 residues. V trimming: 5 bases; J trimming: 5 bases; junction bases outside the gene matches: 8. The chain uses TRBV7-8 and TRBJ2-5; 10 positions match TRBD1. The clonotype comes from a human donor who received a COVID-19 vaccine. Sequenced here: CD4+ T cells from PBMCs cultured with SARS-CoV-2 spike peptides, sampled before COVID-19 vaccination. The CDR3 here is CASSQRQGAGETQYF. The CDR3 bases are TGTGCCAGCAGCCAAAGACAGGGGGCGGGTGAGACCCAGTACTTC.